A single sample is the source of the 28 T cell receptor beta chains below, sequenced in a study of blood T cell repertoires in COVID-19. Using immunoSEQ multiplex PCR, the repertoire was profiled, and TCRdb retains in-frame clones only, with some absent. The sample carries around 45,000 clones, 86% recorded once. Sequenced input: peripheral blood. The receptors originated from a human donor in a cohort sampled during active COVID-19.

The chain has TRBV3-1 (or the pseudogene TRBV3-2) and TRBJ1-1; D ambiguous. CDR1 is LGHDT, CDR2 YNNKEL, per germline (reference sequence). Trimming removed 3 bases from V and 7 bases from J, with 9 bases in between. There are 12 residues in the CDR3. Here the CDR3 DNA reads TGTGCCAGCAGCCACGGAGGGCTTGAAGCTTTCTTT. It yields the protein CASSHGGLEAFF.

The chain uses TRBV10-3 and TRBJ1-1; tentative D call: TRBD1 (6 bases). This CDR3 contains 15 residues. Trimming shortened V by 11 bases and J by 0 bases, and 19 bases separated the two germline ends. Germline loops: CDR1 ENHRY, CDR2 SYGVKD. The CDR3: CAARDTGRMNTEAFF. The CDR3 DNA is TGTGCCGCCAGGGACACAGGACGGATGAACACTGAAGCTTTCTTT.

The chain uses TRBV3-1 (or the pseudogene TRBV3-2) and TRBJ1-6; D is perhaps TRBD1 (5 bases). The CDR3 length is 15 residues. The V gene's germline CDR1 is LGHDT and CDR2 YNNKEL (reference sequence). V lost 1 base to trimming and J lost 7 bases, with 11 bases between them. DNA of the CDR3: TGTGCCAGCAGCCAAGCCCTACCAGGGAATTCACCCCTCCACTTT. Its protein is CASSQALPGNSPLHF.

The chain is built from TRBV23-1 and TRBJ1-2, with 7 bases aligning to TRBD1. TRBV23-1 carries the ORF label, with uncertain function. With V trimmed by 0 bases and J by 3 bases, 10 bases remained unmatched. The CDR3 totals 17 residues. The CDR3 region has the DNA TGCGCCAGCAGTCAATCCTATCGGACAGGACCGTACTATGGCTACACCTTC. Its translation: CASSQSYRTGPYYGYTF.

As for this clone: The junction departs from germline at one end; a sequencing error may be responsible. The chain combines TRBV7-6 with TRBJ2-5; D might be TRBD1 (5 bases). CDR3 size: 10 residues. Germline V gives CDR1 SGHVS, CDR2 FNYEAQ. The CDR3 region is CASSGARLNF. The DNA for the CDR3 is TGTGCCAGCAGCGGGGCAAGGCTAAACTTC.

This clone was seen just once. This chain uses TRBV19 with TRBJ1-2; D is undetermined. Germline CDR1 reads LNHDA; CDR2 reads SQIVND (reference sequence). The CDR3 covers 12 residues. The V gene lost 3 bases and the J gene lost 3 bases, with 5 bases spanning the gap. CDR3 protein: CASSMRDYGYTF. The CDR3 nucleotides are TGTGCCAGTAGTATGAGGGACTATGGCTACACCTTC. The variable domain in full, completed from reference TRBV19 and TRBJ1-2, reads DGGITQSPKYLFRKEGQNVTLSCEQNLNHDAMYWYRQDPGQGLRLIYYSQIVNDFQKGDIAEGYSVSREKKESFPLTVTSAQKNPTAFYLCASSMRDYGYTFGSGTRLTVV.

This rearrangement joins TRBV24-1 to TRBJ1-5; the D is unclear. There are 20 residues in the CDR3. Trimming took 0 bases from V and 7 from J, leaving 27 bases between them. CDR1 and CDR2 from the germline V gene are KGHDR and SFDVKD. CDR3 sequence reads: CATSDLLGGTGTLTGQPQHF. The CDR3 DNA follows: TGTGCCACCAGTGATTTGCTAGGAGGTACCGGTACCCTCACTGGCCAGCCCCAGCATTTT.

The CDR3 region is CASTPMRTGDSPLHF. The CDR3 nucleotides are TGTGCCAGCACCCCAATGAGGACAGGGGATTCACCCCTCCACTTT. The chain has TRBV6-5 and TRBJ1-6, with 9 nucleotides matching TRBD1. Germline CDR1 MNHEY, CDR2 SVGAGI. The CDR3 extends over 15 amino acids. The V segment lost 7 bases and the J segment 8 bases; nucleotides outside the gene matches: 9.

J is TRBJ2-1 and V is TRBV10-3; D is possibly TRBD1 (6 bases). V was shortened by 0 bases and J by 0 bases, with 9 bases between the two germline ends. CDR1 and CDR2 (germline): ENHRY, SYGVKD. This CDR3 comprises 16 residues. The CDR3 region is CAISESGASSYNEQFF. CDR3 coding DNA: TGTGCCATCAGTGAGTCGGGGGCGAGCTCCTACAATGAGCAGTTCTTC.

The gene calls are TRBV18 and TRBJ1-1, with TRBD1 as a possible D gene (6 bases). V lost 4 bases and J 8 bases, leaving 11 bases between the germline ends. Per the germline V gene, CDR1 is KGHSH and CDR2 is LQKENI. The CDR3 runs to 12 residues. CDR3 sequence: CASSHEGGEAFF. CDR3 DNA: TGTGCCAGCTCACACGAGGGGGGGGAAGCTTTCTTT.

V and J are TRBV3-1 (or the pseudogene TRBV3-2) and TRBJ1-4; TRBD1 is a possible D gene (6 bases). This CDR3 is built from 16 residues. In germline, CDR1 is LGHDT, CDR2 YNNKEL (reference sequence). The germline V and J ends were trimmed by 3 bases and 7 bases, with 18 bases remaining between them. This CDR3 is CASSHLNRVASEKLFF. The CDR3 DNA reads as TGTGCCAGCAGCCACCTTAACAGGGTAGCGAGTGAAAAACTGTTTTTT.

The chain has TRBV3-1 (or the pseudogene TRBV3-2) and TRBJ2-6; D perhaps matches TRBD2 (6 bases). The V gene's germline CDR1 is LGHDT and CDR2 YNNKEL (reference sequence). The CDR3 has 15 amino acids. Trimming stripped 4 bases from V and 0 bases from J, with 7 bases between. The CDR3 bases are TGTGCCAGCAGCCTGGGGGGCTCTGGGGCCAACGTCCTGACTTTC. This encodes CASSLGGSGANVLTF.

The chain employs TRBV5-4 and TRBJ2-2; TRBD1 matches at 12 bases. Germline V gene sequence: CDR1 SGHNT, CDR2 YYREEE (reference sequence). This CDR3 is built from 15 residues. V was pared by 4 bases and J by 6 bases, with 4 bases of the junction left unmatched. The CDR3: CASSRDRGQAGELFF. In DNA, the CDR3 is TGTGCCAGCAGCAGGGACAGGGGGCAGGCCGGGGAGCTGTTTTTT.

The gene calls are TRBV19 and TRBJ1-1; 8 nucleotides line up with TRBD1. The V and J ends lost 6 bases and 2 bases, in that order; junction bases with no gene match: 8. In germline, CDR1 is LNHDA, CDR2 SQIVND (reference sequence). There are 15 residues in the CDR3. The CDR3 nucleotides read TGTGCCAGTAGGGGGGGACAGGCCCGAAACACTGAAGCTTTCTTT. Translated: CASRGGQARNTEAFF.

The genes are TRBV6-5 and TRBJ2-5, with D maybe TRBD2 (5 bases). V dropped 8 bases and J dropped 5 bases, with 15 bases sitting between them. The CDR3 consists of 13 residues. From germline, CDR1 is MNHEY and CDR2 SVGAGI. CDR3 region: CASGLSSGETQYF. CDR3 DNA: TGTGCCAGCGGACTTTCATCGGGGGAGACCCAGTACTTC.

V and J are TRBV7-2 and TRBJ2-7, with D maybe TRBD1 (5 bases). Germline values: CDR1 SGHTA, CDR2 FQGNSA. This CDR3 region has 13 residues. With 4 bases removed from V and 3 bases from J, the gap between germline ends came to 10 bases. Here the CDR3 reads CASSSVRGYEQYF. The CDR3 DNA reads as TGTGCCAGCAGCTCCGTTAGGGGCTACGAGCAGTACTTC.

The genes are TRBV3-1 (or the pseudogene TRBV3-2) and TRBJ1-2, with a possible D match to TRBD1 (6 bases). From germline, CDR1 is LGHDT and CDR2 YNNKEL (reference sequence). Trimming removed 6 bases from V and 8 bases from J, with 10 bases in between. The CDR3 totals 11 residues. The CDR3 here is CASRGAGGYTF. DNA of the CDR3: TGTGCCAGCAGGGGGGCGGGCGGCTACACCTTC.

The chain uses TRBV19 and TRBJ1-1, with 10 bases identical to TRBD1. J lost 4 bases, V lost 2 bases, and 4 bases had no gene match. The CDR3 spans 15 residues. Germline V gene lookup returns CDR1 LNHDA and CDR2 SQIVND (reference sequence). DNA of the CDR3: TGTGCCAGTAGTATAACGGACAGGGGGTCCACTGAAGCTTTCTTT. Amino acids: CASSITDRGSTEAFF.

This rearrangement joins TRBV9 to TRBJ1-4; TRBD1 is a possible D gene (5 bases). Germline CDR1 and CDR2: SGDLS and YYNGEE. Trimming stripped 3 bases from V and 3 bases from J, with 6 bases between. CDR3 length equals 13 residues. The CDR3, as DNA: TGTGCCAGCAGCGGGACACCTAATGAAAAACTGTTTTTT. This gives the protein CASSGTPNEKLFF.

The V and J genes are TRBV7-9 and TRBJ1-2, with D unresolved. The V gene's germline CDR1 is SEHNR and CDR2 FQNEAQ (reference sequence). CDR3 length: 15 residues. V was clipped by 5 bases and J by 5 bases, with 18 bases between them. CDR3 amino acids: CASSDRGSEGYGYTF. The DNA for the CDR3 is TGTGCCAGCAGCGATAGAGGGTCCGAAGGGTATGGCTACACCTTC.

The CDR3 loop is CASSSQSGGPPKYNEQFF. As DNA, the CDR3 is TGTGCCAGCAGCTCTCAAAGCGGGGGCCCACCAAAATACAATGAGCAGTTCTTC. The chain employs TRBV7-3 and TRBJ2-1; 8 bases align to TRBD2. This CDR3 has 18 residues. The trim removed 4 bases at V and 4 bases at J, leaving 15 bases unmatched. The germline gives CDR1 SGHTA, CDR2 FQGTGA.

V usage is TRBV18 and J usage is TRBJ1-2; 8 nucleotides agree with TRBD1. The CDR3 loop spans 15 amino acids. CDR1 and CDR2 (germline): KGHSH, LQKENI. With 5 bases clipped from V and 0 bases from J, the junction kept 5 bases outside the gene matches. The CDR3, as DNA: TGTGCCAGCTCAATAGGGGGACAGGCTAACTATGGCTACACCTTC. Its translation is CASSIGGQANYGYTF.

J is TRBJ1-1 and V is TRBV5-6; no definite D call. Deletions cut 0 bases from V and 9 bases from J, with 15 bases between. Germline CDR1 reads SGHDT; CDR2 reads YYEEEE. The CDR3 loop spans 14 amino acids. The CDR3 nucleotides are TGTGCCAGCAGCTTGGAACGGGTCTCGCGGAAAGCTTTCTTT. This translates into CASSLERVSRKAFF.

This sequence joins TRBV6-6 and TRBJ1-2; TRBD1 aligns across 10 bases. CDR3 length: 15 amino acids. Trimming removed 7 bases from V and 7 bases from J; junction bases left unmatched: 12. Germline V gene data show CDR1 as MNHNY and CDR2 as SVGAGI (reference sequence). CDR3 amino acids: CASIRSAGQGTGYTF. CDR3 nucleotides: TGTGCCAGCATCCGTAGCGCGGGACAGGGGACTGGCTACACCTTC.

The chain combines TRBV6-1 with TRBJ1-4; 10 nucleotides align to TRBD1. The V and J ends lost 1 base and 7 bases, in that order; junction bases with no gene match: 0. The CDR3 sequence is 14 residues long. The V gene's germline CDR1 is MNHNS and CDR2 SASEGT. The CDR3 here is CASSEGQGAEKLFF. DNA for the CDR3: TGTGCCAGCAGTGAAGGACAGGGGGCTGAAAAACTGTTTTTT.

The chain couples TRBV5-1 to TRBJ1-1; D possibly corresponds to TRBD1 (5 bases). CDR3 length equals 12 residues. Germline CDR1 reads SGHRS; CDR2 reads YFSETQ. V was pared by 4 bases and J by 10 bases, with 14 bases between. Here the CDR3 reads CASSVPGGPAFF. As DNA, the CDR3 is TGCGCCAGCAGCGTGCCGGGGGGACCAGCTTTCTTT. The full variable domain, its missing parts supplied by reference TRBV5-1 and TRBJ1-1, is KAGVTQTPRYLIKTRGQQVTLSCSPISGHRSVSWYQQTPGQGLQFLFEYFSETQRNKGNFPGRFSGRQFSNSRSEMNVSTLELGDSALYLCASSVPGGPAFFGQGTRLTVV.

V usage is TRBV15 and J usage is TRBJ1-6; D is possibly TRBD1 (6 bases). The CDR3 loop spans 15 amino acids. Trimming cost V 0 bases and J 9 bases, with 12 bases left between them. Germline V lookup: CDR1 LNHNV, CDR2 YYDKDF (reference sequence). In nucleotides, the CDR3 is TGTGCCACCAGCAGAGATTACCAGGGGAGTTCACCCCTCCACTTT. Its translation is CATSRDYQGSSPLHF.

This clone was seen a handful of times. This chain connects TRBV9 to TRBJ2-7; a weak D match, TRBD1 (6 bases). The germline V gene has CDR1 SGDLS and CDR2 YYNGEE. With 0 bases removed from V and 6 bases from J, the gap between germline ends came to 16 bases. This CDR3 has 15 residues. This CDR3 is CASSVGPSHRAEQYF. The CDR3, as DNA: TGTGCCAGCAGCGTAGGCCCCTCCCACAGGGCCGAGCAGTACTTC.